This TCR beta chain came from a study of siplizumab effects on memory and regulatory T cells. This clone has only one observation. V gave up 1 base and J gave up 0 bases, with 11 bases separating them. This CDR3 is 15 amino acids long. From germline, CDR1 is SGHRS and CDR2 YFSETQ. The protocol was immunoSEQ multiplex PCR, while the TCRdb copy is restricted to in-frame clones and leaves out a portion. In the table there are 55,000 to 80,000 clones, roughly 85% of which are singletons. Source material: memory CD4+ T cells sorted from blood. This sequence was found in a human donor in good health. The gene calls are TRBV5-1 and TRBJ2-7, with D possibly matching TRBD2 (7 bases). The CDR3: CASSLSGGHSYEQYF. CDR3 nucleotide sequence: TGCGCCAGCAGCTTGTCCGGGGGGCACTCCTACGAGCAGTACTTC. The whole variable domain, remainder taken from reference TRBV5-1 and TRBJ2-7, is KAGVTQTPRYLIKTRGQQVTLSCSPISGHRSVSWYQQTPGQGLQFLFEYFSETQRNKGNFPGRFSGRQFSNSRSEMNVSTLELGDSALYLCASSLSGGHSYEQYFGPGTRLTVT.